These T cell receptor beta chains were read from a single sample in a study of T cells in localized non-small cell lung cancer. Sequencing was performed with immunoSEQ multiplex PCR; in TCRdb, only in-frame clones are kept and a portion is missing. The sample carries around 3,000 clones, 18% recorded once. This specimen was lung tumor tissue, taken before any cancer treatment. The receptors here all came from a man aged 40 to 69 with stage I squamous cell lung carcinoma. CDR3s leave out the opening cysteine and the closing phenylalanine or tryptophan. Expanded clones get a size class; other rows say once, few or many, or leave the size out.

TRBJ2-4 | few | TRBV5-1 | ASRDSIAKNIQY
TRBJ2-2 | - | TRBV5-1 | ASSLGTSGGTITNTGELF
TRBJ1-1 | few | TRBV28 | ASSDYGRYNQAF
TRBJ2-6 | medium-sized | TRBV2 | ARGVRDAGANVLT
TRBJ2-7 | - | TRBV5-1 | ASSGQGSSYEQY
TRBJ2-7 | - | TRBV12-5 | ASGSLPGQGSYEQY
TRBJ2-7 | - | TRBV18 | ASSPRQGTYEQY
TRBJ1-1 | few | TRBV29-1 | SVLRDRNTEAF
TRBJ1-2 | medium-sized | TRBV6-8 | ASSYSGGLGGYT
TRBJ1-5 | medium-sized | TRBV9 | ASNRGGNQPQH
TRBJ2-1 | few | TRBV5-1 | ASSLVWTGELYNEQF
TRBJ2-1 | - | TRBV19 | ASSIGPYNEQF